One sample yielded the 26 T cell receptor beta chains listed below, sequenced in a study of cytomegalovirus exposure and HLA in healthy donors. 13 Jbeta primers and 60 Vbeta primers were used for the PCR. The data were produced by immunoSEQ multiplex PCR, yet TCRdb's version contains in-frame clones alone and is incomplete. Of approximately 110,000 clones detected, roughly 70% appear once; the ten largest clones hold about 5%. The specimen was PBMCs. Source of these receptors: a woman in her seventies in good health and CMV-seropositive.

DNA for the CDR3: TGTGCCTGGAGGCCTCTATCTGGCTACACCTTC. It specifies CAWRPLSGYTF. V and J are TRBV30 and TRBJ1-2, with D uncertain. CDR3 size: 11 residues. The ends were cut back, 3 bases at V and 7 bases at J, with 9 bases in the middle. Germline CDR1 GTSNPN, CDR2 SVGIG (reference sequence).

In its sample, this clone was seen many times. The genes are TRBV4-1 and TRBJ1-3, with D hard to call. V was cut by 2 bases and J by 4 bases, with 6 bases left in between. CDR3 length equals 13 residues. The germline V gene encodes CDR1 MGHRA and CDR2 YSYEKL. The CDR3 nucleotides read TGCGCCAGCAGCCAACTGAGCGGAAACACCATATATTTT. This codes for CASSQLSGNTIYF.

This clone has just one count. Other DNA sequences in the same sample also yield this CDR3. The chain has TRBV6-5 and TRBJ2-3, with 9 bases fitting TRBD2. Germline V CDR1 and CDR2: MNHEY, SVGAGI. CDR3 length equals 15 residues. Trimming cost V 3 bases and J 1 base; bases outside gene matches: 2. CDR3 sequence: CASSYSSGGTDTQYF. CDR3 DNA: TGTGCCAGCAGTTATTCTAGCGGGGGCACAGATACGCAGTATTTT.

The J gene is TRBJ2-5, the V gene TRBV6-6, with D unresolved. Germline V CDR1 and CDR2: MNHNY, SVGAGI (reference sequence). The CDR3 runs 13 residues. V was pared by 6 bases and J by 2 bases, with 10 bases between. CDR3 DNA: TGTGCCAGCAGCAAGCGAAGGCAAGAGACCCAGTACTTC. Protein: CASSKRRQETQYF.

CDR3 in DNA: TGTGCCAGCAGCGTATCCGGACTAGGGGAAGAGCAGTACTTC. Encoded protein: CASSVSGLGEEQYF. The chain has TRBV7-2 and TRBJ2-7; 7 positions match TRBD2. V was pared by 5 bases and J by 7 bases, with 11 bases of the junction left unmatched. The germline CDR1 and CDR2 sequences are SGHTA and FQGNSA. The CDR3 runs to 14 residues.

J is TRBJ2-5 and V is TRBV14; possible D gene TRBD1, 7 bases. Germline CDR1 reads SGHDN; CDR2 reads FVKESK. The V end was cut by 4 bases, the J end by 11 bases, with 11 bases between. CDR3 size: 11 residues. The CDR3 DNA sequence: TGTGCCAGCAGCCCAGGGGGGTCGCAGTACTTC. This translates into CASSPGGSQYF.

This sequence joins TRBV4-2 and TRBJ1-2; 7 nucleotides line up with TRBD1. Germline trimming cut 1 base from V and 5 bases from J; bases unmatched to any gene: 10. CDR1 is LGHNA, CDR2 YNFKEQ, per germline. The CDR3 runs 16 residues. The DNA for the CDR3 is TGTGCCAGCAGCCAAGTCTCGGAGGGGGCGGGTTATGGCTACACCTTC. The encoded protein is CASSQVSEGAGYGYTF.

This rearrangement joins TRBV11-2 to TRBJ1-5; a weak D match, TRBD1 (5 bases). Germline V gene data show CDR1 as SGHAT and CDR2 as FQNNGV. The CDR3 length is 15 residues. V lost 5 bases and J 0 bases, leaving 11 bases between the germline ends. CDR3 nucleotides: TGTGCCAGCAGCCCCACAGGTTATAGCAATCAGCCCCAGCATTTT. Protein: CASSPTGYSNQPQHF.

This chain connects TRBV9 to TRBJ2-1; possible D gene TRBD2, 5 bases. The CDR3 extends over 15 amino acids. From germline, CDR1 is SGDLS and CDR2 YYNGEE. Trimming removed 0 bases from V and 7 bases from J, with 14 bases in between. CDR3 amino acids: CASSVVGSGGNEQFF. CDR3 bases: TGTGCCAGCAGCGTAGTCGGGTCCGGCGGGAATGAGCAGTTCTTC.

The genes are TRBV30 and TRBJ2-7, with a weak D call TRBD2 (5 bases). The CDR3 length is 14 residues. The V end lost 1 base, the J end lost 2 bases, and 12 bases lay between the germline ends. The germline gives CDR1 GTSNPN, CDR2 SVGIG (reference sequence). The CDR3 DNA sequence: TGTGCCTGGAGTGATCCAAGGGAGCCCTACGAGCAGTACTTC. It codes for CAWSDPREPYEQYF.

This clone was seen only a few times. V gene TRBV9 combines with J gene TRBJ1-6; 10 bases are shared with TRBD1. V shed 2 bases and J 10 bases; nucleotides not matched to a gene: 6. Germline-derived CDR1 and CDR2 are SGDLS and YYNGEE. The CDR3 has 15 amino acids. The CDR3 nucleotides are TGTGCCAGCAGCGTTACCGGGACAGGGGTGTCACCCCTCCACTTT. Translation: CASSVTGTGVSPLHF.

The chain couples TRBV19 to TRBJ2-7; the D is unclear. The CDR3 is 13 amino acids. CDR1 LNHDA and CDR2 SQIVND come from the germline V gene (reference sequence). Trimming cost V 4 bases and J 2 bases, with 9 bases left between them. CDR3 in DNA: TGTGCCAGTAGTACTCAGGAAGCCTACGAGCAGTACTTC. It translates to CASSTQEAYEQYF. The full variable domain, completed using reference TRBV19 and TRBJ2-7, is DGGITQSPKYLFRKEGQNVTLSCEQNLNHDAMYWYRQDPGQGLRLIYYSQIVNDFQKGDIAEGYSVSREKKESFPLTVTSAQKNPTAFYLCASSTQEAYEQYFGPGTRLTVT.

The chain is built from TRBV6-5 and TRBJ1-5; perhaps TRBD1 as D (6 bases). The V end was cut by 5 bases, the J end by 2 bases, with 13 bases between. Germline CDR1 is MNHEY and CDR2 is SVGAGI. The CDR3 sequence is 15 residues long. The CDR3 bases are TGTGCCAGCAGTCAAACAGGGTCGGGCAATCAGCCCCAGCATTTT. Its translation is CASSQTGSGNQPQHF.

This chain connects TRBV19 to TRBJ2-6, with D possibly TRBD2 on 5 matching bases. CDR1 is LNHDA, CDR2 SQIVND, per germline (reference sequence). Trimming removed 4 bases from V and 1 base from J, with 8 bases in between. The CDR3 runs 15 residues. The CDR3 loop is CASSTDLSGANVLTF. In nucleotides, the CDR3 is TGTGCCAGTAGTACGGACTTGTCTGGGGCCAACGTCCTGACTTTC.

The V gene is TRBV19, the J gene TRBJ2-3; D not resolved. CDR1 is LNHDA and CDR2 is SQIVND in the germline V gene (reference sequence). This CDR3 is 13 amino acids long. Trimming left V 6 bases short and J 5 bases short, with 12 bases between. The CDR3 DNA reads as TGTGCCAGTAGGTTGGTTCCCGGAGATACGCAGTATTTT. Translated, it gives CASRLVPGDTQYF.

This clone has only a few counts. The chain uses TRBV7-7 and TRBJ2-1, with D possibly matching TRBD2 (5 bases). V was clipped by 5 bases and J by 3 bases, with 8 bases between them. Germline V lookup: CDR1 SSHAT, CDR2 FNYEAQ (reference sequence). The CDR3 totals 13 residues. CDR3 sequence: CASSLGNYNEQFF. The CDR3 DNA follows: TGTGCCAGCAGCCTCGGGAACTACAATGAGCAGTTCTTC.

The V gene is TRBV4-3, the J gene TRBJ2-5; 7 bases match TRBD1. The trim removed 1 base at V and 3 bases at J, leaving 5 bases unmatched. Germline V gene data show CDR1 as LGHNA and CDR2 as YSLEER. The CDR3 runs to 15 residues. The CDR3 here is CASSQGGTAEETQYF. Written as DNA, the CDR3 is TGCGCCAGCAGCCAAGGGGGGACAGCAGAAGAGACCCAGTACTTC.

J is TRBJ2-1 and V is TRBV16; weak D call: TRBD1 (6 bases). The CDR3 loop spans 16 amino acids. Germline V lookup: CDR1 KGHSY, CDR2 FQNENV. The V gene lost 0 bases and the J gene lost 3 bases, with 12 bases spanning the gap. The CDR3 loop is CASSQSQGFDYNEQFF. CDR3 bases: TGTGCCAGCAGCCAATCACAGGGCTTTGACTACAATGAGCAGTTCTTC.

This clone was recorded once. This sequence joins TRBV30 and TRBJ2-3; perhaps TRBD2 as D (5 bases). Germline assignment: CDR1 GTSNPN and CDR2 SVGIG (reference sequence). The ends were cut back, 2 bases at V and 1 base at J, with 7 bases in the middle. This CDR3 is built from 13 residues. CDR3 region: CAWSLARTDTQYF. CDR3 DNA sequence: TGTGCCTGGAGTCTAGCCCGCACAGATACGCAGTATTTT.

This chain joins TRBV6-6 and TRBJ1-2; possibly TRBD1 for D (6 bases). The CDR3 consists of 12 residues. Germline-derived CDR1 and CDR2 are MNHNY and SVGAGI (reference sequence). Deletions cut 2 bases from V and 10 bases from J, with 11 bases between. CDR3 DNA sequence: TGTGCCAGCAGTTACGAGGACAGTTCCTACACCTTC. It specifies CASSYEDSSYTF.

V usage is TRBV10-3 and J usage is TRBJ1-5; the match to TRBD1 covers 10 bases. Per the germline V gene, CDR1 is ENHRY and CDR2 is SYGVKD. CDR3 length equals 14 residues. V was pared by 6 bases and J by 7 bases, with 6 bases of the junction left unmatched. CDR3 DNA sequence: TGTGCCATCAGGAAGACAGGGGGCGGACAGCCCCAGCATTTT. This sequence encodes CAIRKTGGGQPQHF.

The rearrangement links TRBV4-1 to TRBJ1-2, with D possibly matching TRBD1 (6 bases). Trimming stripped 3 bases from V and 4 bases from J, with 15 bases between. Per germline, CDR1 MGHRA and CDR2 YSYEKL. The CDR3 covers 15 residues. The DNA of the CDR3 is TGCGCCAGCAGCCACAACAGGGAAGTCGGCTATGGCTACACCTTC. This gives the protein CASSHNREVGYGYTF.

The CDR3 nucleotides are TGTGCCAGCTCACTAGGGACTGTAGAGCAGTACTTC. It is translated as CASSLGTVEQYF. This sequence joins TRBV18 and TRBJ2-7, with D perhaps matching TRBD2 (6 bases). Trimming removed 4 bases at V and 7 bases at J, with 11 bases between. The germline gives CDR1 KGHSH, CDR2 LQKENI. The CDR3 contains 12 residues.

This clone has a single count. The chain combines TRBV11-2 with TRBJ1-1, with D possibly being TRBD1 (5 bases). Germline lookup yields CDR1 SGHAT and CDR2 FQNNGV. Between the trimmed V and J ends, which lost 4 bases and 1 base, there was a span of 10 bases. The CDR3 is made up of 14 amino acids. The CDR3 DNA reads TGTGCCAGCAGCTCCGTAGGGGCGAACACTGAAGCTTTCTTT. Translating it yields CASSSVGANTEAFF. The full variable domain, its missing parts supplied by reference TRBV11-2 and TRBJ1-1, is EAGVAQSPRYKIIEKRQSVAFWCNPISGHATLYWYQQILGQGPKLLIQFQNNGVVDDSQLPKDRFSAERLKGVDSTLKIQPAKLEDSAVYLCASSSVGANTEAFFGQGTRLTVV.

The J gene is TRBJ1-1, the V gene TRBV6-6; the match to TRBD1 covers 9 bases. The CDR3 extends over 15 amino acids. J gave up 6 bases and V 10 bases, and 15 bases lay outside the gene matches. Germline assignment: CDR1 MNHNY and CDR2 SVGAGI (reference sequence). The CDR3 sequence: CATSRGTGSSSEAFF. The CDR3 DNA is TGTGCCACATCACGGGGGACAGGGTCCTCGTCTGAAGCTTTCTTT.

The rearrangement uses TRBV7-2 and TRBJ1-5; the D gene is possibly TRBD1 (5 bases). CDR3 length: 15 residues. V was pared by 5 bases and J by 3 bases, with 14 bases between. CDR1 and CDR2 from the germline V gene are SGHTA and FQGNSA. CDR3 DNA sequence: TGTGCCAGCAGCCAAAACTGGGGCAACAATCAGCCCCAGCATTTT. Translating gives CASSQNWGNNQPQHF. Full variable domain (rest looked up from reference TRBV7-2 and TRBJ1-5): GAGVSQSPSNKVTEKGKDVELRCDPISGHTALYWYRQSLGQGLEFLIYFQGNSAPDKSGLPSDRFSAERTGGSVSTLTIQRTQQEDSAVYLCASSQNWGNNQPQHFGDGTRLSIL.